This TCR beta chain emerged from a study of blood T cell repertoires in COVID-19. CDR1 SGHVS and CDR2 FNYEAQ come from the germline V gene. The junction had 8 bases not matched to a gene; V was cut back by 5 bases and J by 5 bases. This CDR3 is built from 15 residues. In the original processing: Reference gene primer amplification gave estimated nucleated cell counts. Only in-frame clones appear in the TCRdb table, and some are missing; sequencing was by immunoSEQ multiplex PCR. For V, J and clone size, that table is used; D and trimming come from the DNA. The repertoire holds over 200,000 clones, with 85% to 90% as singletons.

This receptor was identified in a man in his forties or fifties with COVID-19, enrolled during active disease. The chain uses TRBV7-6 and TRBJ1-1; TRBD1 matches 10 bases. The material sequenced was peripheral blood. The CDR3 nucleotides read TGTGCCAGCAGCACTAGACAGGGGGCGAGGACTGAAGCTTTCTTT. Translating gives CASSTRQGARTEAFF.